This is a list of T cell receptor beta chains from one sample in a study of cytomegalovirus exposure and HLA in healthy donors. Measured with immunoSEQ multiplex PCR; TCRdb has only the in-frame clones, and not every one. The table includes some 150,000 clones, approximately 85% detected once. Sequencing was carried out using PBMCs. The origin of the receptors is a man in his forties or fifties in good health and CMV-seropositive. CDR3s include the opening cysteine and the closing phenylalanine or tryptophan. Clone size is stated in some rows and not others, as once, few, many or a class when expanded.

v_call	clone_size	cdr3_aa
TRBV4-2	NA	CASSQDLRPETQYF
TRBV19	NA	CASSRGFQNYEQYF
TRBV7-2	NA	CASSLVAGGNDEQYF
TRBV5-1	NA	CASSLAGRGAGNTIYF
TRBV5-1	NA	CASSATGAPLHF
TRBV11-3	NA	CASSSGQAFTDTQYF
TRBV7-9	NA	CASSFGYERDGYTF
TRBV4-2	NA	CASSPGLSYNEQFF
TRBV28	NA	CASLNGKREGPGSYEQYF
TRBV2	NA	CASRPPVGGAFSTGELFF
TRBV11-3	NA	CASSSWTSGTNTGELFF
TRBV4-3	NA	CASSQDWPGLAGGRDEQFF
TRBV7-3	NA	CASSLMSGRTAGELFF
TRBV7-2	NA	CASSLDSRTGAYEQYF
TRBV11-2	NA	CASSLGTGGETQYF
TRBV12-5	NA	CASGPGTGGPTDTQYF
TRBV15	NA	CATSRAQGSYNEQFF
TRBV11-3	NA	CASSSPGRASSSSYNEQFF
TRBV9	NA	CASSAPGTGKREQYF
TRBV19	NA	CASSKTGEPEAFF
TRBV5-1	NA	CASSSGQGMNTEAFF
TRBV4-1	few	CASSLDRGQPQHF
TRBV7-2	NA	CASAQEREGRYEQFF
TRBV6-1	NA	CASSADRGNQPQHF
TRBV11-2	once	CASSSPGTGTYEQYF
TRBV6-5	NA	CASSSQAGPGELFF
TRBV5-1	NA	CASSLAYSAGGSSYEQYF
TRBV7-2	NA	CASSQDTSPYEQYF
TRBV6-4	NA	CASSALPLGDTQYF
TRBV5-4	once	CASSLAKTGVEKLFF
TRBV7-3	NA	CASSLTSGNSYEQYF
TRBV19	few	CASSMTSGRYSYNEQFF
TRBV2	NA	CASTGRGGNTEAFF
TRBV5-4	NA	CASSLTPTYEQYF
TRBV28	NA	CASSSPREANTEAFF
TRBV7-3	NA	CASSPRTSGGISEQYF
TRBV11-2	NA	CASSPQGGSTNEKLFF
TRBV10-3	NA	CAISAGAYNEQFF
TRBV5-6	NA	CASSSTGLGYEQYF
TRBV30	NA	CAWSLGRGGYEQYF
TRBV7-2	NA	CASSLAQTDEQFF
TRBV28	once	CASSLPATSGQNYGYTF
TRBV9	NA	CASSVDWTGDYGYTF
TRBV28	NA	CASSSDRVPANYGYTF
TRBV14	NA	CASSQRFGRGHEQYF
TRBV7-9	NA	CASSLESGLAGVSHEQYF
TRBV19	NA	CASSFFRDKSYEQYF
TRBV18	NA	CASSPSGGDEQYF
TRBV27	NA	CASSLSEGAMAFF
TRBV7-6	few	CASSLGLRSGGELFF
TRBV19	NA	CASSIGETGNTIYF
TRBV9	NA	CASSSSGSGYNEQFF
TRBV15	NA	CATSGGGANEKLFF
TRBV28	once	CASSPGLAGGKGDTQYF
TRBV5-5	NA	CASSSGTSGTNEQFF
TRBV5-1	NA	CASRPGQGRNEKLFF
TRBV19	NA	CASSKIETDTQYF
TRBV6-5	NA	CASSYTATYEQYF